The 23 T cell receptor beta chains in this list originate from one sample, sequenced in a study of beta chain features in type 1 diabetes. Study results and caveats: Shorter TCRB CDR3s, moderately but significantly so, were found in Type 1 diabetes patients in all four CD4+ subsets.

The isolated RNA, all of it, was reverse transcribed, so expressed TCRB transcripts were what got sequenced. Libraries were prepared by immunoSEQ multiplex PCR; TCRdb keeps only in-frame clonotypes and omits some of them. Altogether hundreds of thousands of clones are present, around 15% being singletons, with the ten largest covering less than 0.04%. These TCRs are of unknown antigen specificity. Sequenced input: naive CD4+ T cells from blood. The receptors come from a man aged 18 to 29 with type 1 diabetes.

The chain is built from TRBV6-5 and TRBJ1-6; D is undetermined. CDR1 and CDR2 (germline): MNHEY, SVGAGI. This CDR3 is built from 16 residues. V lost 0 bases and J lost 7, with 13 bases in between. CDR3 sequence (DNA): TGTGCCAGCAGTTACTCGCTAGGGTTTGGGAATTCACCCCTCCACTTT. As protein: CASSYSLGFGNSPLHF.

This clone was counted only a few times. This CDR3 is CASRRSGRTRETQYF. Here the CDR3 DNA reads TGTGCCAGCAGACGCAGCGGGAGGACGCGAGAGACCCAGTACTTC. The chain recombines TRBV11-2 with TRBJ2-5; 9 bases are shared with TRBD2. The CDR3 spans 15 residues. CDR1 is SGHAT and CDR2 is FQNNGV in the germline V gene. The V and J ends lost 6 bases and 4 bases, in that order; junction bases with no gene match: 9.

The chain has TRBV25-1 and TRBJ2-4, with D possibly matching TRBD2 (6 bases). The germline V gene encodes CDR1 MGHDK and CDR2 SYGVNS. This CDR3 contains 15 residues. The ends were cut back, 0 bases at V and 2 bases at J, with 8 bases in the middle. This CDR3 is CASSEYGGSKNIQYF. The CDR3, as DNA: TGTGCCAGCAGTGAATATGGGGGGTCCAAAAACATTCAGTACTTC.

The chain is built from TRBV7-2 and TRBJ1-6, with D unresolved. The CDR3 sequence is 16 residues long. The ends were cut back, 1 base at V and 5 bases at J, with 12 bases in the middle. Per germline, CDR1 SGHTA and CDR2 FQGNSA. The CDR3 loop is CASSLDVTVNNSPLHF. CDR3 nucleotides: TGTGCCAGCAGCTTAGATGTCACAGTGAATAATTCACCCCTCCACTTT.

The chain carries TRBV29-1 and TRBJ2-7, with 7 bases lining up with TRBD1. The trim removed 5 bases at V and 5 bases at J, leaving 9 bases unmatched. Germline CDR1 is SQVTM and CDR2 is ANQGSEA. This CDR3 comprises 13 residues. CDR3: CSVRQGLLDEQYF. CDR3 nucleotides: TGCAGCGTTCGACAGGGTTTACTCGACGAGCAGTACTTC.

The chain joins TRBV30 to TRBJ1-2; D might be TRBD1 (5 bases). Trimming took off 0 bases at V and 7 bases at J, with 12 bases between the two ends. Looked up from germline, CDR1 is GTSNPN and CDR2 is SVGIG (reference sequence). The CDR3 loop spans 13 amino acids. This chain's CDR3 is CAWSVGGIVGYTF. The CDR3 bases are TGTGCCTGGAGTGTTGGGGGGATCGTTGGCTACACCTTC.

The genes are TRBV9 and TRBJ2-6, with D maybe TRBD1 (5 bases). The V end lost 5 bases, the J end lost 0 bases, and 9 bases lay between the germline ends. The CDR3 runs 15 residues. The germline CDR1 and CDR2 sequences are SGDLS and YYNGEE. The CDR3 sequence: CASRQGSSGANVLTF. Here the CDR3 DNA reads TGTGCCAGCAGGCAGGGAAGCTCTGGGGCCAACGTCCTGACTTTC.

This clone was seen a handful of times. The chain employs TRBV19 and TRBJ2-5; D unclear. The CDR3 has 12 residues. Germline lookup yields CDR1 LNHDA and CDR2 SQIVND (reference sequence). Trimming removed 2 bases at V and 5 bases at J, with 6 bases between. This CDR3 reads CASSIFGETQYF. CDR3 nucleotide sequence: TGTGCCAGTAGTATATTTGGGGAGACCCAGTACTTC. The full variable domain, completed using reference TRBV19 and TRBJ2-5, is DGGITQSPKYLFRKEGQNVTLSCEQNLNHDAMYWYRQDPGQGLRLIYYSQIVNDFQKGDIAEGYSVSREKKESFPLTVTSAQKNPTAFYLCASSIFGETQYFGPGTRLLVL.

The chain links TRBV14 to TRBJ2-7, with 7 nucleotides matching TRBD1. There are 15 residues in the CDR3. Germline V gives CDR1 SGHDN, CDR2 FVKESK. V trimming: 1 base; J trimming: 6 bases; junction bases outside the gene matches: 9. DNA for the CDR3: TGTGCCAGCAGCCAAGCAGGGGGTTGGACCTCCGAGCAGTACTTC. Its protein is CASSQAGGWTSEQYF.

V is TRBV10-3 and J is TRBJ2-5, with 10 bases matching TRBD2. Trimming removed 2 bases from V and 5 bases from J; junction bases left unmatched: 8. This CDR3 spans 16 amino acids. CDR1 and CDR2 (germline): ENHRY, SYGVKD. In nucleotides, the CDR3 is TGTGCCATCAGTGAGGCTGGAGCGGGAGGGCCGGAGACCCAGTACTTC. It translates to CAISEAGAGGPETQYF.

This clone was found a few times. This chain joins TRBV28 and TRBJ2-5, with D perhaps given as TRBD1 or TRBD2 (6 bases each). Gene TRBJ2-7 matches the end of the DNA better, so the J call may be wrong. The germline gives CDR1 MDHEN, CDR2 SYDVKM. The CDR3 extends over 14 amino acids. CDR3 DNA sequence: TGTGCCAGCAGAACCCCTGGGGGGCCCCACGAGCAGTACTTC. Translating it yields CASRTPGGPHEQYF.

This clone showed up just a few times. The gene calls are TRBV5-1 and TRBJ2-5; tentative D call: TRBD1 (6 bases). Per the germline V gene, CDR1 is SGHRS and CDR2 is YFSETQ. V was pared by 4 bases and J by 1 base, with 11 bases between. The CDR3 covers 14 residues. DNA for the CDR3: TGCGCCAGCAGCCATTCGGACAGCCAAGAGACCCAGTACTTC. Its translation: CASSHSDSQETQYF. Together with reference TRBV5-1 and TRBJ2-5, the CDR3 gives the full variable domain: KAGVTQTPRYLIKTRGQQVTLSCSPISGHRSVSWYQQTPGQGLQFLFEYFSETQRNKGNFPGRFSGRQFSNSRSEMNVSTLELGDSALYLCASSHSDSQETQYFGPGTRLLVL.

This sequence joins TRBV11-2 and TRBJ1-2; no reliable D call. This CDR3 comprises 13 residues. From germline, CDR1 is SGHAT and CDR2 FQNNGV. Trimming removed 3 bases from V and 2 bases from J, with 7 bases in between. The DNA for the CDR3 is TGTGCCAGCAGCTTCTGGGGAAACTATGGCTACACCTTC. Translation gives CASSFWGNYGYTF.

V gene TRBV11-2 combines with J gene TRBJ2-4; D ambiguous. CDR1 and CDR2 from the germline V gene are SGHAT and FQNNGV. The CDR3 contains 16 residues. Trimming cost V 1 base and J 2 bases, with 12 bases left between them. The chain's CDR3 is CASSLGLGLTKNIQYF. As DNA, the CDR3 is TGTGCCAGCAGCTTAGGGTTAGGGTTAACCAAAAACATTCAGTACTTC.

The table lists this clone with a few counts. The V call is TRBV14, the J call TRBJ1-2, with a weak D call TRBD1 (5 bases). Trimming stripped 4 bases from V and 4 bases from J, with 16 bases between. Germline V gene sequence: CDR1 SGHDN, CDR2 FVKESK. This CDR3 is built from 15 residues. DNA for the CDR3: TGTGCCAGCAGCCCCCCCGGGACTGGTAGCTATGGCTACACCTTC. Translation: CASSPPGTGSYGYTF.

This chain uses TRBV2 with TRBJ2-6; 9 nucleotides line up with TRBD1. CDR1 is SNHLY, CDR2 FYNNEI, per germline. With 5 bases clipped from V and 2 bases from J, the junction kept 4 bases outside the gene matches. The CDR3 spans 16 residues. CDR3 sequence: CASSQQGATGANVLTF. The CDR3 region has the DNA TGTGCCAGCAGTCAACAGGGGGCGACTGGGGCCAACGTCCTGACTTTC.

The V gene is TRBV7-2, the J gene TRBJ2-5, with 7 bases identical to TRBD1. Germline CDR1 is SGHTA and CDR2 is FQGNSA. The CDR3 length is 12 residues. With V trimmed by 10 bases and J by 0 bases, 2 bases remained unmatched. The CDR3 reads CATGTDQETQYF. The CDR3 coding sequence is TGTGCCACTGGGACAGACCAAGAGACCCAGTACTTC.

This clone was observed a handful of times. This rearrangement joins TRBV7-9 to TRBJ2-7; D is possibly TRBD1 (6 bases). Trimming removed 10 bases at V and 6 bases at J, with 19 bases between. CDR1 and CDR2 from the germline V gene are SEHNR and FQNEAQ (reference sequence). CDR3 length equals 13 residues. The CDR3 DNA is TGTGCCATTCAGCAGGGGAGACAGACCGAGCAGTACTTC. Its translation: CAIQQGRQTEQYF.

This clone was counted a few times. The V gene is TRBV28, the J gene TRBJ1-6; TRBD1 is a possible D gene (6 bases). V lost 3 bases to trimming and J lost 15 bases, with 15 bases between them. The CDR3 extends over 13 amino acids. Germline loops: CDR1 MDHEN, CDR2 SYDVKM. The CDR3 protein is CASSLDGTPFLHF. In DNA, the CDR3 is TGTGCCAGCAGTTTGGATGGGACACCTTTCCTCCACTTT.

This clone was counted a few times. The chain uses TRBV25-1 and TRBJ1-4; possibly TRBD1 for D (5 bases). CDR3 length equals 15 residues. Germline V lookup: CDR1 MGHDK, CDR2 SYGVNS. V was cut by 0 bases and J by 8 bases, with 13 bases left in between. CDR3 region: CASSEYGAAIEKLFF. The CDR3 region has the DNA TGTGCCAGCAGTGAATATGGGGCAGCTATCGAAAAACTGTTTTTT.

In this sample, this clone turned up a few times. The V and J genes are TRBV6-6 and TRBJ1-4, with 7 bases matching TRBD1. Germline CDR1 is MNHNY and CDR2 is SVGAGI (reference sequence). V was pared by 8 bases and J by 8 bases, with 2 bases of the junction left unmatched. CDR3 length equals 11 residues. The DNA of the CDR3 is TGTGCCAGCCAGGGGGAAGAAAAACTGTTTTTT. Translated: CASQGEEKLFF.

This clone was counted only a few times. The CDR3, as DNA: TGTGCCAGCAGTTCTAGGGGGGTCCTAGGGGACTATGGCTACACCTTC. The encoded protein is CASSSRGVLGDYGYTF. The genes are TRBV27 and TRBJ1-2; tentative D call: TRBD1 (6 bases). Per the germline V gene, CDR1 is MNHEY and CDR2 is SMNVEV (reference sequence). The CDR3 sequence is 16 residues long. Trimming took 4 bases from V and 3 from J, leaving 18 bases between them.

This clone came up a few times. CDR3 protein: CASSLAGRGNTEAFF. CDR3 DNA: TGTGCCAGCAGCTTAGCGGGGAGAGGGAACACTGAAGCTTTCTTT. The gene calls are TRBV7-2 and TRBJ1-1; the D is unclear. Germline CDR1 reads SGHTA; CDR2 reads FQGNSA. The V and J ends lost 0 bases and 1 base respectively, with 9 bases between them. The CDR3 totals 15 residues.